This TCR beta chain is drawn from a study of cytomegalovirus exposure and HLA in healthy donors. Overall study findings and caveats: In terms of immune exposure information, only CMV serostatus was available. It was in a later analysis that TCR association rates were seen to vary by HLA locus, highest for DRB1 and lowest for HLA-C.

The trim removed 3 bases at V and 8 bases at J, leaving 4 bases unmatched. CDR3 length: 14 amino acids. Germline-derived CDR1 and CDR2 are SEHNR and FQNEAQ (reference sequence). Regarding this clone: Antigen: not known.

Healthy bone marrow donors made up the donors. PCR involved 60 Vbeta and 13 Jbeta primers. Clones were read by immunoSEQ multiplex PCR, and TCRdb kept only the in-frame ones, dropping some. The table lists over 100,000 clones, around 83% of them singletons. Sample: PBMCs. V gene TRBV7-9 combines with J gene TRBJ1-6; TRBD1 agrees at 7 bases. This TCR came from a woman between 45 and 65 years old in good health and CMV-seropositive. CDR3 in amino acids: CASSLVQGDSPLHF. CDR3 nucleotide sequence: TGTGCCAGCAGCTTGGTCCAGGGGGATTCACCCCTCCACTTT.